Ten or more counts support the clone carrying this TCR beta chain. Its antigen is undetermined. This entry comes from a study of CD8+CD57+ T cells in acquired aplastic anemia. About the study: Sorted CD4+ and CD8+ cells gave an average of around 3.1 ug of DNA. Overall study results and limits: Controls and patients did not differ significantly in CD8+ Simpson's diversity.

Trimming stripped 1 base from V and 12 bases from J, with 9 bases between. The V gene's germline CDR1 is MNHNS and CDR2 SASEGT. The CDR3 has 11 amino acids. According to the study, genomic DNA was the template for TCR beta VDJ and CDR3 profiling. Via MiXCR, TCRdb re-called the reads, giving one row per CDR3 protein. The table lists about 130,000 distinct CDR3 sequences, 41% of them singletons. The sample taken for sequencing was sorted CD4+, CD8+, or CD8+CD57+ T cells (not recorded which) from PBMCs. The J gene is TRBJ1-1, the V gene TRBV6-1, with unresolved D. This clonotype was obtained from a human donor in good health, serving as a control. In nucleotides, the CDR3 is TGTGCCAGCAGTGAAGAGTTTATGCCTTTCTTT. This gives the protein CASSEEFMPFF.